This T cell receptor (beta chain) came from a study of CD8+ T cells in alopecia areata. Looking at the study overall: Treated individuals took tofacitinib by mouth, 5 to 10 mg twice daily.

The CDR3 has 16 residues. Per germline, CDR1 SGHTA and CDR2 FQGNSA. Trimming removed 4 bases from V and 0 bases from J, with 13 bases in between. Extracted RNA was reverse transcribed, and the resulting cDNA served as sequencing template. Clones were read by immunoSEQ multiplex PCR, and TCRdb kept only the in-frame ones, dropping some. Of some 180,000 clones listed, roughly 59% were seen once; the top ten hold 1.7%. Turning to this clone: The antigen is unknown.

Whole-study results and caveats: Possibly because of HLA-related factors, TCR sharing was less clear across patients than in mice.

PBMCs served as the source from which CD4+ and CD8+ T cells were sorted. This clonotype originated in a human donor with alopecia areata. The source was CD4+ T cells sorted from blood, collected at week 0. The rearrangement links TRBV7-2 to TRBJ2-4; a possible D gene is TRBD1 (6 bases). The CDR3 bases are TGTGCCAGCAGCTCGACAGGCGGAATAGCCAAAAACATTCAGTACTTC. Encoded protein: CASSSTGGIAKNIQYF.